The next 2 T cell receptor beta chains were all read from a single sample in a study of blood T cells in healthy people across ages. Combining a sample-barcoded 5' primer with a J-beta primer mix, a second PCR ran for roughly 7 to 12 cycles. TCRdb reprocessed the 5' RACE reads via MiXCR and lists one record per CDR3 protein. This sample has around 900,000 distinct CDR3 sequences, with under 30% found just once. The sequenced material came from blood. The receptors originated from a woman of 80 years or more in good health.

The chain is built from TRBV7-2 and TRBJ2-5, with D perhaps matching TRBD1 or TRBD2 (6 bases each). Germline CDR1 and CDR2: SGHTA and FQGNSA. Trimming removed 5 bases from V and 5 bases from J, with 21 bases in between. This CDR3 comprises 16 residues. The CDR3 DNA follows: TGTGCCAGCAGCCCCGCCCGTCTAGGGGGGTTGGAGACCCAGTACTTC. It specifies CASSPARLGGLETQYF.

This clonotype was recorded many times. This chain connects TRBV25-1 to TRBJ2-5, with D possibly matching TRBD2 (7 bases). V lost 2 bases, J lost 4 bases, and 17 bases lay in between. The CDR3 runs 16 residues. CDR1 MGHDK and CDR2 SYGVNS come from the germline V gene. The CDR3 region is CASSEGGGGPRETQYF. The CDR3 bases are TGTGCCAGCAGTGAAGGTGGGGGGGGGCCACGAGAGACCCAGTACTTC.